This T cell receptor (beta chain) was recorded in a study of OX40 agonist ivuxolimab in advanced cancers. Findings of the study overall: Antigen specificity was not determined for the expanded peripheral T cells.

Sequencing used immunoSEQ multiplex PCR; TCRdb keeps in-frame clones, though not all of them. In the table there are 30,000 to 40,000 clones, 70% to 80% of which are singletons. Comments on this clone: Its antigen is not known.

CDR1 and CDR2 (germline): LNHDA, SQIVND (reference sequence). The CDR3 is made up of 15 amino acids. With 3 bases clipped from V and 2 bases from J, the junction kept 7 bases outside the gene matches. The source is an adult with an advanced solid tumor such as melanoma, head and neck, liver or kidney cancer. The sequencing used CD4+ or CD8+ T cells sorted from blood, collected in a trial of the OX40 agonist ivuxolimab. The rearrangement uses TRBV19 and TRBJ2-7; 7 bases fit TRBD2. CDR3 loop: CASSIGGGLPYEQYF. The CDR3, as DNA: TGTGCCAGTAGTATTGGGGGGGGACTCCCCTACGAGCAGTACTTC.